This T cell receptor beta chain was captured in a study of a mutant IDH1 vaccine in newly diagnosed glioma. Study-wide background: Patients had received radiotherapy, temozolomide, or both previously, most receiving both.

The V and J ends lost 5 bases and 3 bases, in that order; junction bases with no gene match: 5. Looked up from germline, CDR1 is SGHRS and CDR2 is YFSETQ. The CDR3 contains 15 residues. This clone has just one count. Its antigen is not known. Study conclusions and caveats: More than 80% of patients showed vaccine-induced immune responses across multiple MHC alleles. Changes to the top peripheral T cell clonotypes appeared unrelated to pseudoprogression.

Time point meaning: baseline, week 1 (first vaccination visit). The treatment here: pre-vaccination baseline after standard-of-care therapy. The table came from immunoSEQ multiplex PCR; TCRdb's copy has only in-frame clones and leaves some out. Among some 61,000 clones listed, around 86% were seen once. This chain uses TRBV5-1 with TRBJ1-4; 9 bases match TRBD1. This TCR derives from a man younger than 40 with glioma. The material sequenced was PBMCs, taken from a glioma patient treated with radiotherapy, temozolomide or both. CDR3 DNA: TGCGCCAGCAGTACTCGGACAGGGGCTAATGAAAAACTGTTTTTT. Its protein is CASSTRTGANEKLFF.